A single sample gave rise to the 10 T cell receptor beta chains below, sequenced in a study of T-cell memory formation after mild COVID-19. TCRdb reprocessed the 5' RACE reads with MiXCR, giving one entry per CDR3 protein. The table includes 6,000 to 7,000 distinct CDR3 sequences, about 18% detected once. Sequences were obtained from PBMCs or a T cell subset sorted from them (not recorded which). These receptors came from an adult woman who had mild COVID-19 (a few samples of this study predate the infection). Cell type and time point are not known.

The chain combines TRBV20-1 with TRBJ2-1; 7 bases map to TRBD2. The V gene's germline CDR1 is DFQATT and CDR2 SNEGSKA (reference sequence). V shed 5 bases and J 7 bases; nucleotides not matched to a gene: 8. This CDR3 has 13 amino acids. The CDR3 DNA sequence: TGCAGTGCTCGTCGCGGGGGATATAATGAGCAGTTCTTC. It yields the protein CSARRGGYNEQFF.

Written as DNA, the CDR3 is TGTGCCAGTAGTATTGGGCACAGAGATAGAAAGCTGTACTTC. It codes for CASSIGHRDRKLYF. The chain employs TRBV19 and TRBJ2-7; D is unresolved. There are 14 residues in the CDR3. Germline CDR1 reads LNHDA; CDR2 reads SQIVND (reference sequence). The ends were cut back, 3 bases at V and 12 bases at J, with 21 bases in the middle.

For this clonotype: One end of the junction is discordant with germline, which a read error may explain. CDR3 sequence reads: CATSDRGTDAQYF. For the CDR3, the DNA is TGTGCCACTTCGGACAGGGGCACAGATGCGCAGTATTTT. This sequence joins TRBV12-3 or TRBV12-4 and TRBJ2-3; 9 bases fit TRBD1. CDR3 size: 13 residues.

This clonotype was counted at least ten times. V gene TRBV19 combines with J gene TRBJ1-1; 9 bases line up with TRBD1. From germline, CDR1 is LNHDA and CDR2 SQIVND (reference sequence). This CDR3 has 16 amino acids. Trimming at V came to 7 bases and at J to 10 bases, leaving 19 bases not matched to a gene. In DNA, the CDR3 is TGTGCCAGTATCGGGACAGGGTCTCGAGTATCAGGGGGAGCTTTCTTT. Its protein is CASIGTGSRVSGGAFF.

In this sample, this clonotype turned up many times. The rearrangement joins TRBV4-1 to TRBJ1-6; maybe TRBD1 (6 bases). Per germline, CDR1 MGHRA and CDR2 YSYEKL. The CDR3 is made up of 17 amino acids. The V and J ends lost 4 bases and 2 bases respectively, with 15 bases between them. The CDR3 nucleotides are TGCGCCAGCAGCCCACGGGTCGGGGACACCTATAATTCACCCCTCCACTTT. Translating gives CASSPRVGDTYNSPLHF.

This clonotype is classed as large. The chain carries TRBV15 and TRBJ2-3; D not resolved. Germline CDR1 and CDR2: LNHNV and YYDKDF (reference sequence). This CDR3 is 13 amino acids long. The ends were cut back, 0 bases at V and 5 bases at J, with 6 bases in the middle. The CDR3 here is CATSRDRVDTQYF. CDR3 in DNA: TGTGCCACCAGCAGAGATAGGGTAGATACGCAGTATTTT.

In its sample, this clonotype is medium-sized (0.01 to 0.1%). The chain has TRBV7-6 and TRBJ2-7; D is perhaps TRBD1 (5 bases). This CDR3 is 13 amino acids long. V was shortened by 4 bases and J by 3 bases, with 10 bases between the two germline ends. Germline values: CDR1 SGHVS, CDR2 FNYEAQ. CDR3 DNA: TGTGCCAGCAGCTCCCAGGGCGGCTACGAGCAGTACTTC. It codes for CASSSQGGYEQYF.

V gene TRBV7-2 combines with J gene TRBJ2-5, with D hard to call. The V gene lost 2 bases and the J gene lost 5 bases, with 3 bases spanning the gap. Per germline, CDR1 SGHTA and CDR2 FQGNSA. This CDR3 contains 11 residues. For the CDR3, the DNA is TGTGCCAGCAGCTTATGGGAGACCCAGTACTTC. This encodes CASSLWETQYF.

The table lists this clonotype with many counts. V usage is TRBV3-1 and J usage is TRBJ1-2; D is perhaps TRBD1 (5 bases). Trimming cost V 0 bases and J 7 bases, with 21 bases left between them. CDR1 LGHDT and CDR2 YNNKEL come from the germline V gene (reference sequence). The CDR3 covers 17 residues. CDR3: CASSQDYRPRILLGYTF. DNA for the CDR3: TGTGCCAGCAGCCAAGATTACAGGCCCCGAATCCTCCTTGGCTACACCTTC. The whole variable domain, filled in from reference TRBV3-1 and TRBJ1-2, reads DTAVSQTPKYLVTQMGNDKSIKCEQNLGHDTMYWYKQDSKKFLKIMFSYNNKELIINETVPNRFSPKSPDKAHLNLHINSLELGDSAVYFCASSQDYRPRILLGYTFGSGTRLTVV.

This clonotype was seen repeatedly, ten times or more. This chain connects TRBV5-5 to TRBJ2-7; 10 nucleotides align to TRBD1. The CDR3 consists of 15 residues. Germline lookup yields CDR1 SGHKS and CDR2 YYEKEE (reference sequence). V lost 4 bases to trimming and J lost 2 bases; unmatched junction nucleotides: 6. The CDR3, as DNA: TGTGCCAGCAGCCACGGGACAGGGGCCGCCTACGAGCAGTACTTC. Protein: CASSHGTGAAYEQYF.